What follows describes a single T cell receptor beta chain. As processed by the authors: Amplification with reference gene primers provided the estimates of nucleated cell counts. Sequencing was performed with immunoSEQ multiplex PCR; in TCRdb, only in-frame clones are kept and a portion is missing. V and J calls and clone size are those listed in that table; D and trimming were worked out from the DNA. The sample includes roughly 180,000 clones, about 88% of them seen just once. This sample was included in a study of blood T cell repertoires in COVID-19. Study-level information: Material from acute and convalescent COVID-19 was sourced from the United States, Italy and Spain. PBMCs, B-cell-depleted T cells, or T cells provided the cDNA or gDNA that made up the material.

This CDR3 has 17 amino acids. CDR1 is SEHNR, CDR2 FQNEAQ, per germline (reference sequence). Between the trimmed V and J ends, which lost 5 bases and 1 base, there was a span of 15 bases. This TCR was sampled from a man between 18 and 35 years old with acute or convalescent COVID-19. This sequence joins TRBV7-9 and TRBJ2-6; D remains ambiguous. The specimen sequenced was peripheral blood. The CDR3 protein is CASSTIRRLSGANVLTF. The CDR3, as DNA: TGTGCCAGCAGCACCATCCGGAGATTGTCTGGGGCCAACGTCCTGACTTTC.